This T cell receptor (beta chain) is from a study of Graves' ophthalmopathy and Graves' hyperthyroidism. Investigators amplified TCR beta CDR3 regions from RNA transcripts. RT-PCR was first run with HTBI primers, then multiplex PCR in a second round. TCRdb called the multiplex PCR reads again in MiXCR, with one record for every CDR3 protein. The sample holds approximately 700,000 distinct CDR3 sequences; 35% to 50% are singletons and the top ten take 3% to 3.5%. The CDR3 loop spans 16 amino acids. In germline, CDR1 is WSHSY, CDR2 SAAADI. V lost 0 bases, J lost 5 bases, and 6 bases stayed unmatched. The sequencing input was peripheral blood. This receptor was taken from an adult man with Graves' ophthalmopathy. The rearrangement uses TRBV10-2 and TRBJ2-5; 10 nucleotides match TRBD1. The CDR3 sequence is CASSESGTGVGETQYF. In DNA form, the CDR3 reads TGCGCCAGCAGTGAGTCGGGGACAGGGGTTGGGGAGACCCAGTACTTC.